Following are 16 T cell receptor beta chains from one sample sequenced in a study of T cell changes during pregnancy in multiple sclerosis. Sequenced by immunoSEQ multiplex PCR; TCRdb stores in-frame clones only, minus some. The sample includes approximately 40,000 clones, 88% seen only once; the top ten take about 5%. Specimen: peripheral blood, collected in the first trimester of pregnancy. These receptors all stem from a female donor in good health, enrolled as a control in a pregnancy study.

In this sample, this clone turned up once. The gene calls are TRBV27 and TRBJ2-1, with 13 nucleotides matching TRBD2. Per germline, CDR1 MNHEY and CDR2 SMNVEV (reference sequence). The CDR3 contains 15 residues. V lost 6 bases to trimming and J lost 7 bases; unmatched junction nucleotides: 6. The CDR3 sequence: CASSLTSGGANEQFF. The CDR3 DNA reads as TGTGCCAGCAGCCTCACTAGCGGGGGGGCGAATGAGCAGTTCTTC.

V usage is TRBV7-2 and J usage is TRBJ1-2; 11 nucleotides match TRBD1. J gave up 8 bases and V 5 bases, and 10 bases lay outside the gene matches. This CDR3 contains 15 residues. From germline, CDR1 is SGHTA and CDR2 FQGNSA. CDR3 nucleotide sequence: TGTGCCAGCAGCACTCGGACAGGGGGCCATTTGGGCTACACCTTC. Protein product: CASSTRTGGHLGYTF.

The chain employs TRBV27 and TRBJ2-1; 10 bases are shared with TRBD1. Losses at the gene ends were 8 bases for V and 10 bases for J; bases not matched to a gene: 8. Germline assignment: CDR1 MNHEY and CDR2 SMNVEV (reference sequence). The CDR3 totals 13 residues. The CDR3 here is CASSDRGLREQFF. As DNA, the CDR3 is TGTGCCAGCTCAGACAGGGGGCTTAGGGAGCAGTTCTTC.

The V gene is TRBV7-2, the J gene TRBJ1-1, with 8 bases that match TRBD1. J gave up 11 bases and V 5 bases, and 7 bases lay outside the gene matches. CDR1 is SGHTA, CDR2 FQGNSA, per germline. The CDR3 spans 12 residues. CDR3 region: CASSPSGGFAFF. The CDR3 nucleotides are TGTGCCAGCAGCCCCTCAGGGGGCTTCGCTTTCTTT.

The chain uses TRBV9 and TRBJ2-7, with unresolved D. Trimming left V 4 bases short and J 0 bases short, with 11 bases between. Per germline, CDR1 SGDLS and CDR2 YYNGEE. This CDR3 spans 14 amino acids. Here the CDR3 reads CASSPRHRSYEQYF. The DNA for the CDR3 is TGTGCCAGCAGCCCCAGACACCGCTCCTACGAGCAGTACTTC.

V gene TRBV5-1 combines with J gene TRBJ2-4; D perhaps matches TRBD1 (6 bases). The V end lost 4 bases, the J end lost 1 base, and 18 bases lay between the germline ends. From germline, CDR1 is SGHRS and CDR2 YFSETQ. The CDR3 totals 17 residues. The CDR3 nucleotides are TGCGCCAGCAGCGTCAAAGAGGGGGTGAGGGCCAAAAACATTCAGTACTTC. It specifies CASSVKEGVRAKNIQYF.

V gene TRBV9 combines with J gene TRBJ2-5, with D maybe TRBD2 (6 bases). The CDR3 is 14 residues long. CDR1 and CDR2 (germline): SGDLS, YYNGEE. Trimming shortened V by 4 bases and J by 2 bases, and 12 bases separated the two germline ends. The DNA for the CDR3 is TGTGCCAGCAGCCCCGGGAGCGGACAAGAGACCCAGTACTTC. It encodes CASSPGSGQETQYF.

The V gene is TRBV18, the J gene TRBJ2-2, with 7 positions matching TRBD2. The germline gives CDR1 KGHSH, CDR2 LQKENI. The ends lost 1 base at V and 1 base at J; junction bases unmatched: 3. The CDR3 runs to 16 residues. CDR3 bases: TGTGCCAGCTCACCACTTCCTAGCGGGAACACCGGGGAGCTGTTTTTT. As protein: CASSPLPSGNTGELFF.

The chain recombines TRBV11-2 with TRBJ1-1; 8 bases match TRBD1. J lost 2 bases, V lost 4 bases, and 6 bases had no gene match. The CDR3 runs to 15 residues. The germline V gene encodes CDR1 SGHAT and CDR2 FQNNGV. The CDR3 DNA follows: TGTGCCAGCAGCTCCGTCAGGGGGCGCAACACTGAAGCTTTCTTT. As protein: CASSSVRGRNTEAFF.

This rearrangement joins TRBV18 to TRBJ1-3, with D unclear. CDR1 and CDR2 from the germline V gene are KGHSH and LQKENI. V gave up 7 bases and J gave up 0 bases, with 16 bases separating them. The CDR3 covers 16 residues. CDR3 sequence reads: CASLTGGSSSGNTIYF. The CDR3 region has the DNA TGTGCCAGCTTAACGGGAGGGTCCAGCTCTGGAAACACCATATATTTT.

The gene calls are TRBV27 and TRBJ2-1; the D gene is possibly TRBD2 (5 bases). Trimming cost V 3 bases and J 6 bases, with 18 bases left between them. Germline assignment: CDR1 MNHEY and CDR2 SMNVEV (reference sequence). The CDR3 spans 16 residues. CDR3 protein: CASSLRSSASGNEQFF. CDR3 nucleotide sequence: TGTGCCAGCAGTTTGCGTAGCTCGGCGAGCGGCAATGAGCAGTTCTTC.

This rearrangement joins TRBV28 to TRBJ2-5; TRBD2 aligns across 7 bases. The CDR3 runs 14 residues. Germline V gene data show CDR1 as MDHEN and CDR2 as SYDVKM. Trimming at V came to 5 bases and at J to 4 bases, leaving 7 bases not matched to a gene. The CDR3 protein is CASSLLAGAETQYF. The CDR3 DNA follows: TGTGCCAGCAGTCTCCTGGCGGGAGCAGAGACCCAGTACTTC.

The CDR3 sequence is CASSLLPDREVDTQYF. The CDR3 DNA follows: TGTGCCAGCAGCCTCCTTCCGGACAGGGAGGTGGATACGCAGTATTTT. The rearrangement joins TRBV11-1 to TRBJ2-3, with 8 bases identical to TRBD1. The CDR3 consists of 16 residues. The V segment lost 5 bases and the J segment 6 bases; nucleotides outside the gene matches: 13. Germline-derived CDR1 and CDR2 are SGHAT and FQDESV (reference sequence).

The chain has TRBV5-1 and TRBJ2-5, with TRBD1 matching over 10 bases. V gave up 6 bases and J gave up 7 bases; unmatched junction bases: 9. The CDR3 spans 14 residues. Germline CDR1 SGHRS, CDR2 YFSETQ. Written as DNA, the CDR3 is TGCGCCAGCAACCCGGGACAGGGGCTGTGGACCCAGTACTTC. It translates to CASNPGQGLWTQYF.

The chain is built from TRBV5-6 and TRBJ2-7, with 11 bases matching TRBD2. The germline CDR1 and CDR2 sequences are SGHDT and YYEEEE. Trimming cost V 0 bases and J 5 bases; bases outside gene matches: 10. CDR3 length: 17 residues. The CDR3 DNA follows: TGTGCCAGCAGCTTGGTCCTAACTAGCGGGAGAGACGACGAGCAGTACTTC. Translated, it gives CASSLVLTSGRDDEQYF.

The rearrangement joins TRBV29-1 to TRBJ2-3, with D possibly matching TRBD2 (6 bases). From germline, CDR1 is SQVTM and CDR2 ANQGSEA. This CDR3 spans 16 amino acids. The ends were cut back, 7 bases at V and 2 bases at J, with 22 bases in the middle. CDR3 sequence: CSAAGLRPPLTDTQYF. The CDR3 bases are TGCAGCGCCGCGGGGCTCCGGCCGCCCCTCACAGATACGCAGTATTTT.